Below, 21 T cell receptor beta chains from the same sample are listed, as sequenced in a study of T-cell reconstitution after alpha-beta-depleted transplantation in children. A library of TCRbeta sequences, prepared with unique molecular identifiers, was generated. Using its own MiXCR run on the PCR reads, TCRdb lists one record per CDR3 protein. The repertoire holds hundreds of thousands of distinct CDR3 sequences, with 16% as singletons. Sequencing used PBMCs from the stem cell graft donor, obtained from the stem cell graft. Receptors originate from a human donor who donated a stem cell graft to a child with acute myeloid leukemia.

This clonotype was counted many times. CDR3 region: CASRSGGPTDTQYF. The CDR3 DNA reads as TGTGCCAGCAGATCCGGTGGGCCCACAGATACGCAGTATTTT. The chain links TRBV6-4 to TRBJ2-3; D is unclear. This CDR3 spans 14 amino acids. Germline V CDR1 and CDR2: MRHNA, SNTAGT. Trimming took off 6 bases at V and 2 bases at J, with 12 bases between the two ends.

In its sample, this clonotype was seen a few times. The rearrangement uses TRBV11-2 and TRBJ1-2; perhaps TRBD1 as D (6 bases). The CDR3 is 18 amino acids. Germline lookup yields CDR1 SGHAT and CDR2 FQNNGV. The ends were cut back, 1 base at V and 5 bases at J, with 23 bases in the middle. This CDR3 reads CASSLVRWDPGQIYGYTF. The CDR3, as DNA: TGTGCCAGCAGCTTAGTTCGTTGGGACCCCGGACAGATATATGGCTACACCTTC.

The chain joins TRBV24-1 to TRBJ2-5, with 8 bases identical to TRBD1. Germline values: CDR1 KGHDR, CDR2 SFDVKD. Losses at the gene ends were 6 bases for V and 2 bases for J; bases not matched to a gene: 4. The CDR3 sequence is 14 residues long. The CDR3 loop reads CATSQTGVQETQYF. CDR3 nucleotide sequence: TGTGCCACCAGTCAGACAGGGGTTCAAGAGACCCAGTACTTC.

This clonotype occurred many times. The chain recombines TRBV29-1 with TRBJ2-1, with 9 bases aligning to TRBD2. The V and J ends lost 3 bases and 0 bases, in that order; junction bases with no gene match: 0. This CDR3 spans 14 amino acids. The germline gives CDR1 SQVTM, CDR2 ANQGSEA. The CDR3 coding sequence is TGCAGCGTTGATAGCGGGAGCTCCTACAATGAGCAGTTCTTC. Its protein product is CSVDSGSSYNEQFF.

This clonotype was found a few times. For the CDR3, the DNA is TGTGCCAGCAGCTCTGAAATACAGGGGTTCTACGAGCAGTACTTC. Translation: CASSSEIQGFYEQYF. V is TRBV7-9 and J is TRBJ2-7; 7 bases match TRBD1. J gave up 3 bases and V 4 bases, and 9 bases lay outside the gene matches. The CDR3 runs to 15 residues. The germline CDR1 and CDR2 sequences are SEHNR and FQNEAQ (reference sequence).

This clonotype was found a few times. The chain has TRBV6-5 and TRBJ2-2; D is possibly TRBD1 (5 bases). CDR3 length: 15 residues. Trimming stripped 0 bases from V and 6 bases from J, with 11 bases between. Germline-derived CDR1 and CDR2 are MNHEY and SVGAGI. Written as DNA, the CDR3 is TGTGCCAGCAGTTACTCCCCAGGGTTCCCCGGGGAGCTGTTTTTT. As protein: CASSYSPGFPGELFF.

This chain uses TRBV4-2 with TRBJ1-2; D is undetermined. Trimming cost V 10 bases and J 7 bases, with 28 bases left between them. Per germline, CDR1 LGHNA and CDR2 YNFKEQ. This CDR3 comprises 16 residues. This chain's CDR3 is CAMGPGIPKRGSGYTF. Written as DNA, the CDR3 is TGTGCCATGGGCCCCGGGATCCCCAAGAGAGGGTCTGGCTACACCTTC.

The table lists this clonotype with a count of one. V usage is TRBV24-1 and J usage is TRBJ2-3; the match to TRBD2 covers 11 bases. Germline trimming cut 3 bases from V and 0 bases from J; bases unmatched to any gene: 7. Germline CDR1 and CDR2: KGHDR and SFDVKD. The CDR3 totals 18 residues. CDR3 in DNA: TGTGCCACCAGTGATCCGTCGACTAGCGGGGCTAGCACAGATACGCAGTATTTT. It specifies CATSDPSTSGASTDTQYF.

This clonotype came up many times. CDR3 sequence (DNA): TGCGCCAGCAGCCAAGCTGCTAATGACGGGGATACGCAGTATTTT. Encoded protein: CASSQAANDGDTQYF. The gene calls are TRBV4-3 and TRBJ2-3; no clear D. Trimming pared 1 base from V and 6 bases from J, leaving 14 bases between. From germline, CDR1 is LGHNA and CDR2 YSLEER. The length of the CDR3 is 15 residues.

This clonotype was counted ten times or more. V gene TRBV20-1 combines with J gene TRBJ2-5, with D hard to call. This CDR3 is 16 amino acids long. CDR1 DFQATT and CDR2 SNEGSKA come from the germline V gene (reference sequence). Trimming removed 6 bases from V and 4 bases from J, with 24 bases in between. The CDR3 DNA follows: TGCAGTGCGAGAAGTTTCGGAGCTCCGCGAGGAGAGACCCAGTACTTC. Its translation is CSARSFGAPRGETQYF.

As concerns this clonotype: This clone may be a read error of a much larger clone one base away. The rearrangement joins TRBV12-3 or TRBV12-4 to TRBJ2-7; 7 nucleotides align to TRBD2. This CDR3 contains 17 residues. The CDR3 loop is CASSLRRSQGLSYDQYF. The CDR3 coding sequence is TGTGCCAGCAGTTTACGTAGGTCGCAGGGACTATCCTACGACCAGTACTTC.

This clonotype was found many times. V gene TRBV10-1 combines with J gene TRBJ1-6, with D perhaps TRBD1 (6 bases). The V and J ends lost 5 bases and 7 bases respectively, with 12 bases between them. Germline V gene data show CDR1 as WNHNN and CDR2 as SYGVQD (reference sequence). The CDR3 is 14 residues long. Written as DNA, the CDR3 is TGCGCCAGCAGTTACAGGGTTGGAAATTCACCCCTCCACTTT. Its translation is CASSYRVGNSPLHF.

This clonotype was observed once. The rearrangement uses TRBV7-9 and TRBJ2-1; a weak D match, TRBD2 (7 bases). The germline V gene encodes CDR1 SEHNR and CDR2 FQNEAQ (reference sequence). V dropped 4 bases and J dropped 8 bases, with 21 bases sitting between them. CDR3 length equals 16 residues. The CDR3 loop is CASSSFGGGAGDEQFF. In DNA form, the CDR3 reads TGTGCCAGCAGCTCCTTTGGAGGGGGGGCCGGGGATGAGCAGTTCTTC.

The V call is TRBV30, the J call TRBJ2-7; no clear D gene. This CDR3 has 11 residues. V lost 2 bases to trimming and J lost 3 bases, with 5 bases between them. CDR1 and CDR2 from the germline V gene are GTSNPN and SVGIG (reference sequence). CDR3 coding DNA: TGTGCCTGGAGTAGTAACTACGAGCAGTACTTC. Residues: CAWSSNYEQYF. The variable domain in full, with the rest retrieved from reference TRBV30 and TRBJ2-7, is SQTIHQWPATLVQPVGSPLSLECTVEGTSNPNLYWYRQAAGRGLQLLFYSVGIGQISSEVPQNLSASRPQDRQFILSSKKLLLSDSGFYLCAWSSNYEQYFGPGTRLTVT.

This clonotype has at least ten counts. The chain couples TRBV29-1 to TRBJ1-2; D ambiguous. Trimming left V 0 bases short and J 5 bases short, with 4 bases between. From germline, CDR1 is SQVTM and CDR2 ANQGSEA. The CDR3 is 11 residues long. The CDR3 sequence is CSVEDQYGYTF. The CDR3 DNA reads TGCAGCGTTGAAGACCAATATGGCTACACCTTC.

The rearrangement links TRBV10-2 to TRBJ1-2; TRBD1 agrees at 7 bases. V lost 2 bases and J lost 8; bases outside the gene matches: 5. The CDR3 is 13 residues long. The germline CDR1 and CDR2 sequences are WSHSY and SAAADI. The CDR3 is CASSELDRNGYTF. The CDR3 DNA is TGCGCCAGCAGTGAGCTGGACAGGAACGGCTACACCTTC.

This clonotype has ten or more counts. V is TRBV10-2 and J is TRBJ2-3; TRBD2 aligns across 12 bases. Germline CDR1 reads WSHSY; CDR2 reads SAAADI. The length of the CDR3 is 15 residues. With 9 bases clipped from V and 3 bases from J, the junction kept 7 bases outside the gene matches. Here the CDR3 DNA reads TGCGCCAGTGCTAGCGGGGGGGCCGGTACAGATACGCAGTATTTT. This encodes CASASGGAGTDTQYF.

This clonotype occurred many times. The CDR3 protein is CASSLGVHEQFF. The CDR3 DNA is TGTGCCAGCAGCTTAGGAGTGCATGAGCAGTTCTTC. The V call is TRBV11-2, the J call TRBJ2-1, with D uncertain. In germline, CDR1 is SGHAT, CDR2 FQNNGV. The V gene lost 1 base and the J gene lost 8 bases, with 6 bases spanning the gap. The CDR3 sequence is 12 residues long.

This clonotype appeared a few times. CDR3 protein: CASSRGGGRYNEQFF. The CDR3 DNA sequence: TGCGCCAGCAGCCGGGGGGGTGGTCGATACAATGAGCAGTTCTTC. The V and J genes are TRBV5-1 and TRBJ2-1; the match to TRBD2 covers 8 bases. The CDR3 spans 15 residues. CDR1 and CDR2 from the germline V gene are SGHRS and YFSETQ. V lost 4 bases, J lost 4 bases, and 7 bases stayed unmatched.

The CDR3 protein is CASTRGRVNTGELFF. CDR3 DNA: TGTGCCAGCACCCGAGGGCGGGTGAACACCGGGGAGCTGTTTTTT. The chain joins TRBV6-4 to TRBJ2-2; TRBD2 is a possible D gene (5 bases). V gave up 7 bases and J gave up 1 base, with 13 bases separating them. The CDR3 loop spans 15 amino acids. CDR1 MRHNA and CDR2 SNTAGT come from the germline V gene.

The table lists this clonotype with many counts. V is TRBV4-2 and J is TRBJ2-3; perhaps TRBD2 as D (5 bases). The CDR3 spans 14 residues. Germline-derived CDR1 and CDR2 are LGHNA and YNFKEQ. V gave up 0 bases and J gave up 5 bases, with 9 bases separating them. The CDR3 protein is CASSQEEEVDTQYF. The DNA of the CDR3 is TGTGCCAGCAGCCAAGAAGAGGAGGTAGATACGCAGTATTTT.